This entry lists 12 T cell receptor beta chains sequenced from one sample in a study of T-cell reconstitution after alpha-beta-depleted transplantation in children. Construction of the TCRbeta library involved unique molecular identifiers. TCRdb reprocessed the PCR reads with MiXCR, giving one entry per CDR3 protein. The table includes approximately 300,000 distinct CDR3 sequences, 11% detected once. The source was peripheral blood, collected 180 days after TCRalphabeta/CD19-depleted stem cell transplant. These TCRs come from a male patient under 10 years old who had a stem cell transplant for chronic granulomatous disease, so the T cells may come from the graft donor.

The chain recombines TRBV28 with TRBJ2-2; 8 nucleotides match TRBD1. Germline assignment: CDR1 MDHEN and CDR2 SYDVKM. The trim removed 8 bases at V and 5 bases at J, leaving 4 bases unmatched. CDR3 length: 13 amino acids. The DNA of the CDR3 is TGTGCCAGCGCCAACAGGGGGACCGGGGAGCTGTTTTTT. Translated: CASANRGTGELFF.

This clonotype was observed many times. The V call is TRBV20-1, the J call TRBJ2-1; the D is unclear. Germline-derived CDR1 and CDR2 are DFQATT and SNEGSKA (reference sequence). Trimming cost V 7 bases and J 3 bases, with 10 bases left between them. The CDR3 runs to 12 residues. This CDR3 is CSGKQNYNEQFF. The CDR3 DNA sequence: TGCAGTGGTAAACAGAACTACAATGAGCAGTTCTTC.

This clonotype was seen repeatedly, ten times or more. The rearrangement links TRBV6-2 or TRBV6-3 to TRBJ1-2; no clear D gene. Germline V CDR1 and CDR2: MNHEY, SVGEGT. V shed 1 base and J shed 2 bases, with 11 bases lying between them. The CDR3 is 15 amino acids. DNA for the CDR3: TGTGCCAGCAGTTACTTCGTCAGACCAAACTATGGCTACACCTTC. It specifies CASSYFVRPNYGYTF.

This clonotype was recorded many times. The CDR3 sequence is CASSPASGSYNEQFF. The CDR3 DNA follows: TGTGCCAGCAGCCCGGCCAGCGGGAGCTACAATGAGCAGTTCTTC. The chain carries TRBV7-9 and TRBJ2-1, with 8 nucleotides matching TRBD2. CDR1 is SEHNR and CDR2 is FQNEAQ in the germline V gene (reference sequence). CDR3 size: 15 residues. V lost 5 bases and J lost 3; bases outside the gene matches: 6. The variable domain in full, completed from reference TRBV7-9 and TRBJ2-1, reads DTGVSQNPRHKITKRGQNVTFRCDPISEHNRLYWYRQTLGQGPEFLTYFQNEAQLEKSRLLSDRFSAERPKGSFSTLEIQRTEQGDSAMYLCASSPASGSYNEQFFGPGTRLTVL.

A word on this clonotype: The junction differs from germline at one of its ends, possibly a read error. The gene calls are TRBV7-2 and TRBJ2-5; D perhaps matches TRBD2 (6 bases). Germline loops: CDR1 SGHTA, CDR2 FQGNSA. The CDR3 has 14 amino acids. CDR3 in amino acids: CASSPRLDQETEYF. CDR3 DNA: TGTGCCAGCAGCCCACGACTAGACCAAGAGACCGAGTACTTC.

CDR3 DNA sequence: TGTGCCAGCAGCCCACATTTACAGGGGCTTCACACCGGGGAGCTGTTTTTT. This sequence encodes CASSPHLQGLHTGELFF. The rearrangement joins TRBV7-9 to TRBJ2-2; 7 bases match TRBD1. Unmatched junction bases numbered 12, after V lost 5 bases and J lost 3 bases. This CDR3 contains 17 residues. The germline CDR1 and CDR2 sequences are SEHNR and FQNEAQ (reference sequence).

DNA for the CDR3: TGTGCCAGCAGTGCGGGACTTACATCCTACGAGCAGTACTTC. It encodes CASSAGLTSYEQYF. The chain recombines TRBV27 with TRBJ2-7, with D perhaps matching TRBD2 (6 bases). Germline loops: CDR1 MNHEY, CDR2 SMNVEV (reference sequence). The germline V and J ends were trimmed by 5 bases and 1 base, with 12 bases remaining between them. CDR3 length: 14 residues.

There are many counts of this clonotype. The V call is TRBV12-3 or TRBV12-4, the J call TRBJ2-7; weak D call: TRBD1 (6 bases). The CDR3 has 14 amino acids. Trimming took off 6 bases at V and 3 bases at J, with 15 bases between the two ends. The DNA of the CDR3 is TGTGCCAGCAGCCCGACCGGGACACTCTACGAGCAGTACTTC. Its protein is CASSPTGTLYEQYF.

The chain links TRBV6-5 to TRBJ2-2; D uncertain. The length of the CDR3 is 15 residues. V was cut by 2 bases and J by 5 bases, with 12 bases left in between. CDR1 and CDR2 from the germline V gene are MNHEY and SVGAGI. DNA for the CDR3: TGTGCCAGCAGTTACGGGCTTGTGAGGACCGGGGAGCTGTTTTTT. This sequence encodes CASSYGLVRTGELFF.

This clonotype was detected many times. The V gene is TRBV28, the J gene TRBJ1-2; a weak D match, TRBD1 (5 bases). From germline, CDR1 is MDHEN and CDR2 SYDVKM. Deletions cut 2 bases from V and 6 bases from J, with 19 bases between. This CDR3 contains 16 residues. CDR3 sequence (DNA): TGTGCCAGCAGTTTAGACAGTCCAAGGATTGGGGATGGCTACACCTTC. Amino acids: CASSLDSPRIGDGYTF.

Many counts were recorded for this clonotype. The genes are TRBV5-1 and TRBJ2-2; D is uncertain. This CDR3 is 13 amino acids long. Germline V lookup: CDR1 SGHRS, CDR2 YFSETQ. Trimming shortened V by 0 bases and J by 6 bases, and 6 bases separated the two germline ends. Here the CDR3 DNA reads TGCGCCAGCAGCTTGGCAGCTTCCGGGGAGCTGTTTTTT. It is translated as CASSLAASGELFF.

In this sample, this clonotype turned up many times. The genes are TRBV6-1 and TRBJ2-3; 11 bases align to TRBD2. V shed 2 bases and J 6 bases; nucleotides not matched to a gene: 4. The CDR3 spans 15 residues. The V gene's germline CDR1 is MNHNS and CDR2 SASEGT. CDR3 amino acids: CASSEIAGGGDTQYF. As DNA, the CDR3 is TGTGCCAGCAGTGAAATAGCGGGAGGGGGCGATACGCAGTATTTT.